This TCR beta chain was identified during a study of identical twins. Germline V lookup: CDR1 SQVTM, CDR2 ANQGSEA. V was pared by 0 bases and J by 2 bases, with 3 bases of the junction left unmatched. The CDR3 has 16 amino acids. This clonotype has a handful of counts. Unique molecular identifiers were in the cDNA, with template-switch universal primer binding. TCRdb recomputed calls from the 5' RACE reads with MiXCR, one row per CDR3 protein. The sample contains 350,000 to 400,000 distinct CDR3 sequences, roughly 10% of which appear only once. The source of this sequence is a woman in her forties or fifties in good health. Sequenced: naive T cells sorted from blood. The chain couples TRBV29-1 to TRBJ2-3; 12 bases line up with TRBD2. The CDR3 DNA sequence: TGCAGCGTTGAAGACGGACTAGCGGGAACCACAGATACGCAGTATTTT. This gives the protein CSVEDGLAGTTDTQYF.